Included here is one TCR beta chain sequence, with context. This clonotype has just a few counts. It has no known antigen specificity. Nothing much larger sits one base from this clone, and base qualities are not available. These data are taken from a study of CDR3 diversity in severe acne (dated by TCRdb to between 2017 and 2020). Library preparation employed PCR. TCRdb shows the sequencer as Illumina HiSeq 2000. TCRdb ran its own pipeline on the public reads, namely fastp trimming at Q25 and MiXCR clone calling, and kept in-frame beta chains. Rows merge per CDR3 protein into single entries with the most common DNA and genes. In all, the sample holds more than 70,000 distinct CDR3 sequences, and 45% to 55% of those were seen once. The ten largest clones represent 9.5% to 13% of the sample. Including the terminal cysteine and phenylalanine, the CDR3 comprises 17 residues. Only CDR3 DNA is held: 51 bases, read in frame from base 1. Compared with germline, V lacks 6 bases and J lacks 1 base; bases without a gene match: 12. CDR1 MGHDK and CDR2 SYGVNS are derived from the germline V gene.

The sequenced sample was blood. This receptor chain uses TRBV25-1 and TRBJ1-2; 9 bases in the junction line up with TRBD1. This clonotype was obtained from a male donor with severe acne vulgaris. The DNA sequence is TGTGCCAGCAGAGGGGAAAAAGACAGGGGGTTTAACTATGGCTACACCTTC. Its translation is CASRGEKDRGFNYGYTF.